This T cell receptor beta chain was captured in a study of shared clonotypes between healthy human individuals. Study-wide points: A small donor pool kept down the genetic and exposure-history diversity that was represented.

The method was immunoSEQ multiplex PCR; TCRdb's version includes in-frame clones alone and lacks a portion of them. The sample lists about 2 million clones, over 85% occurring once. As to this clone: Its matching antigen is unknown.

CDR1 is SGHTA and CDR2 is FQGNSA in the germline V gene. The V gene lost 1 base and the J gene lost 8 bases, with 14 bases spanning the gap. The CDR3 has 15 residues. The chain joins TRBV7-2 to TRBJ1-4; TRBD1 is a possible D gene (5 bases). Sequencing was performed on naive CD4+ T cells sorted from blood. Sample subset: CD45RA+ positively selected. This clonotype was sampled from a man aged 18 to 30 in good health. The CDR3 DNA sequence: TGTGCCAGCAGCTTAGGCCCTCCAGGGAACGAAAAACTGTTTTTT. Its translation is CASSLGPPGNEKLFF.